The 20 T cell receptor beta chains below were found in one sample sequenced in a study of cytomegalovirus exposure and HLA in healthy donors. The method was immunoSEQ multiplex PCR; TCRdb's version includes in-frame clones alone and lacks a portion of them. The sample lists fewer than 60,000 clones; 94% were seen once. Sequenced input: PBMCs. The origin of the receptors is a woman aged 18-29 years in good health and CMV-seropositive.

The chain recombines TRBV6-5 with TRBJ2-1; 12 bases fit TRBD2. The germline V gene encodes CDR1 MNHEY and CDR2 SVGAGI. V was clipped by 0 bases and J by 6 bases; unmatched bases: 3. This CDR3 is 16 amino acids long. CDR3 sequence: CASSYSSGLAGNEQFF. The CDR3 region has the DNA TGTGCCAGCAGTTACTCGTCGGGACTAGCGGGCAATGAGCAGTTCTTC.

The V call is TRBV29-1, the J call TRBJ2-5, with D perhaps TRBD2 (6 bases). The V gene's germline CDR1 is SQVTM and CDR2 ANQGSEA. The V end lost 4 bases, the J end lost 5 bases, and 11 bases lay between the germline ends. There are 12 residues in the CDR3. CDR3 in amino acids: CSVGRRGETQYF. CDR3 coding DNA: TGCAGCGTTGGAAGGCGGGGTGAGACCCAGTACTTC.

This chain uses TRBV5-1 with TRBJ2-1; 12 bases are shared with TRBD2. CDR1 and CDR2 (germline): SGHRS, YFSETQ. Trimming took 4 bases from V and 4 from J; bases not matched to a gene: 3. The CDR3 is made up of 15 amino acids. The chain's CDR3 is CASSGGLAGYNEQFF. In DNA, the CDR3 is TGCGCCAGCAGCGGGGGACTAGCGGGTTACAATGAGCAGTTCTTC.

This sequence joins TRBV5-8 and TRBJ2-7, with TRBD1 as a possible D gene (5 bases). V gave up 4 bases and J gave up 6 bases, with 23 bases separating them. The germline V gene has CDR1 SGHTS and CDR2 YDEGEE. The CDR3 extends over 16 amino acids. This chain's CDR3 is CASSPGALLGVGEQYF. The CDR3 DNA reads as TGTGCCAGCAGCCCTGGGGCCTTACTTGGGGTAGGCGAGCAGTACTTC.

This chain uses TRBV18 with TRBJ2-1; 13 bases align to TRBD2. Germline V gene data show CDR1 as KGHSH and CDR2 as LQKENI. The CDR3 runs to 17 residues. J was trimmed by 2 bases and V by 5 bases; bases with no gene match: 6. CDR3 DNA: TGTGCCAGCTCAAAGCCGGGACTAGCGGGGCCCTACAATGAGCAGTTCTTC. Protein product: CASSKPGLAGPYNEQFF.

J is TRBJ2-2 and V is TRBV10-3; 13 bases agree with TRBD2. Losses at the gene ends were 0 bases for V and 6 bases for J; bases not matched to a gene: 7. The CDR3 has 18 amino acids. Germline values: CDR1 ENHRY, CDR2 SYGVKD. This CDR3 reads CAISESLGLAGEAGELFF. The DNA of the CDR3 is TGTGCCATCAGTGAGTCCCTAGGACTAGCGGGAGAGGCCGGGGAGCTGTTTTTT.

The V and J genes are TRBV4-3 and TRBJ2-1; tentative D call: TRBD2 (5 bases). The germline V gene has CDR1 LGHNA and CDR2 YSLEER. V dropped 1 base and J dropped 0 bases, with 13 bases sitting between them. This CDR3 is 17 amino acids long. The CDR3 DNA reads TGCGCCAGCAGCCAAGGTGTGGAGGAAAGCTCCTACAATGAGCAGTTCTTC. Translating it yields CASSQGVEESSYNEQFF.

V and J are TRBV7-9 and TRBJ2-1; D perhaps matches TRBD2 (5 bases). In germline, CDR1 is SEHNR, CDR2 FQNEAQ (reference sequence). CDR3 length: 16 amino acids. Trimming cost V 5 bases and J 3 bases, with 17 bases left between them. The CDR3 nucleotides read TGTGCCAGCAGCCCACCCCTCAGCGGAAACTACAATGAGCAGTTCTTC. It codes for CASSPPLSGNYNEQFF.

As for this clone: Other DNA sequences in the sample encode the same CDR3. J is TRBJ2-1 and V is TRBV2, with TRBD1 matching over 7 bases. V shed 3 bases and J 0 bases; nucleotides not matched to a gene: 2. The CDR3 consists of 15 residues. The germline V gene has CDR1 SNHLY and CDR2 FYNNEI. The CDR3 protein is CASSEDRSSYNEQFF. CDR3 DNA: TGTGCCAGCAGTGAGGACAGGAGCTCCTACAATGAGCAGTTCTTC.

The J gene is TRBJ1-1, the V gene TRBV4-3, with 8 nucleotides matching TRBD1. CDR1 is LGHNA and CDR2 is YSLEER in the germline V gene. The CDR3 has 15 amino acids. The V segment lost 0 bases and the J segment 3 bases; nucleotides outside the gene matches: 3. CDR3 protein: CASSQDRGRDTEAFF. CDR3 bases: TGCGCCAGCAGCCAAGACAGGGGGCGAGACACTGAAGCTTTCTTT.

The CDR3 DNA reads TGTGCCAGCAGTGAATATAGGAGCGGAACCTACAATGAGCAGTTCTTC. Translation gives CASSEYRSGTYNEQFF. The genes are TRBV25-1 and TRBJ2-1, with D perhaps matching TRBD2 (5 bases). CDR3 length equals 16 residues. V was cut by 0 bases and J by 2 bases, with 11 bases left in between. Looked up from germline, CDR1 is MGHDK and CDR2 is SYGVNS.

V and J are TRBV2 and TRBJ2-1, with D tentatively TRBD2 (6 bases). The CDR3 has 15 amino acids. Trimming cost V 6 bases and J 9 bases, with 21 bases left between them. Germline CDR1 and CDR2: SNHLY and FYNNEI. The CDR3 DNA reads TGTGCCAGCAGAGCCCGGGACGCCTGGCGGGGTGAGCAGTTCTTC. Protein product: CASRARDAWRGEQFF.

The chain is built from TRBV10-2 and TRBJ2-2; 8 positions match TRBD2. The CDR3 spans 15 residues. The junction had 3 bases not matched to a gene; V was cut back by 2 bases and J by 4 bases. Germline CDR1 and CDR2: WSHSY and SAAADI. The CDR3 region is CASSEASGFTGELFF. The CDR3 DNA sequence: TGCGCCAGCAGTGAGGCTAGCGGGTTCACCGGGGAGCTGTTTTTT.

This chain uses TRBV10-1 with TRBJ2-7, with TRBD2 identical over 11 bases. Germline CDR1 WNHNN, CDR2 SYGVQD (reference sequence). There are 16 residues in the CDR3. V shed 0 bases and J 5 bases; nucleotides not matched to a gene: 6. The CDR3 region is CASSESTGTSGNEQYF. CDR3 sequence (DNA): TGCGCCAGCAGTGAGTCCACCGGGACTAGCGGAAACGAGCAGTACTTC.

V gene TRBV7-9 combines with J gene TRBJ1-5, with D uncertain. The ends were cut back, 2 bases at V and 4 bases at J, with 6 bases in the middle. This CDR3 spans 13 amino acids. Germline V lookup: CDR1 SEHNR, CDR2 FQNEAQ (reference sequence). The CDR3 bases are TGTGCCAGCAGCTTACAGGTGAATCAGCCCCAGCATTTT. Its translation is CASSLQVNQPQHF.

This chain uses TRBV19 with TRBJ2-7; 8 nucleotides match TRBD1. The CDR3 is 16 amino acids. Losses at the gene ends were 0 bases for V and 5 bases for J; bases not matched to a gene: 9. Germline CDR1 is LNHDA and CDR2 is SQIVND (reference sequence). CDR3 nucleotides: TGTGCCAGTAGTATAGATGGCTCGGACAGGGTCAACGAGCAGTACTTC. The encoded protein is CASSIDGSDRVNEQYF.

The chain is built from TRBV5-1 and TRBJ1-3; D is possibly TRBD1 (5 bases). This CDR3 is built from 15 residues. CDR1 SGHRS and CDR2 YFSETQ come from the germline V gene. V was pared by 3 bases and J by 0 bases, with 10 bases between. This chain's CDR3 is CASSSQGNSGNTIYF. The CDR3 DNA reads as TGCGCCAGCAGCTCTCAGGGTAACTCTGGAAACACCATATATTTT.

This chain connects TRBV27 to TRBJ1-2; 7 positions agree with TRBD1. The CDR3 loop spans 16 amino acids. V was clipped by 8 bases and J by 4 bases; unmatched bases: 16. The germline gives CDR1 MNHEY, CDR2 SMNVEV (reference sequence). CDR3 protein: CASSLSGGGRTYGYTF. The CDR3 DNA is TGTGCCAGCTCATTATCGGGAGGGGGCCGGACCTATGGCTACACCTTC.

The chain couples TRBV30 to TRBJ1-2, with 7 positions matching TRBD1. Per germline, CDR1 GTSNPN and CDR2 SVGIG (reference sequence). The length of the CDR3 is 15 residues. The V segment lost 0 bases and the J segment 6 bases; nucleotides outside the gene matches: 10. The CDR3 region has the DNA TGTGCCTGGAGTGTAAAAGGGACAGTACCGCATGGCTACACCTTC. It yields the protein CAWSVKGTVPHGYTF.

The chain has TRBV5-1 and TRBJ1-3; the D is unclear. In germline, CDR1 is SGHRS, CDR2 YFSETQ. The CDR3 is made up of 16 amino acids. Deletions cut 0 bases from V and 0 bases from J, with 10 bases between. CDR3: CASSLEAGSSGNTIYF. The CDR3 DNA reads TGCGCCAGCAGCTTGGAGGCGGGTAGCTCTGGAAACACCATATATTTT.